This TCR beta chain was sequenced for a study of post-analysis software for immune sequencing data. The study's findings and limits: About five TRBV segments occurring more often in patients than controls included TRBV5-6, TRBV5-1 and TRBV20-1.

Unique molecular identifiers were built into the TCR beta cDNA libraries. TCRdb analysed the PCR reads with MiXCR anew, one entry per CDR3 protein. The sample holds about 400,000 distinct CDR3 sequences, roughly 35% seen once. This clonotype was counted a few times. Its antigen remains unidentified. Per germline, CDR1 ENHRY and CDR2 SYGVKD. This CDR3 is built from 15 residues. V shed 3 bases and J shed 7 bases, with 16 bases lying between them. The receptor was derived from a girl aged 10 to 17 with multiple sclerosis. V usage is TRBV10-3 and J usage is TRBJ1-5; D is possibly TRBD1 (5 bases). Sequencing input: blood. The CDR3 DNA reads TGTGCCATCAGTGATGAGGGCAGGGCGAGGCAGCCCCAGCATTTT. Translated, it gives CAISDEGRARQPQHF.